These 21 T cell receptor beta chains were sequenced from one sample in a study of T cell repertoires in cytomegalovirus infection. MiXCR, applied by TCRdb to the reads, yields one record per CDR3 protein. The sample lists approximately 500,000 distinct CDR3 sequences, about 15% occurring once. Sequenced input: CD8+ T cells from PBMCs. These receptor sequences come from a human donor in good health (CMV status not recorded). Some clones in this sample may be carry-over from other donors' samples.

On this clonotype: Given a much more abundant clone one base away, this may be a read error. Lacking the conserved final phenylalanine or tryptophan, this CDR3 likely reflects a read error. The V call is TRBV7-6, the J call TRBJ2-5, with 8 bases identical to TRBD1. The CDR3 is 17 residues long. Trimming removed 5 bases from V and 2 bases from J; junction bases left unmatched: 13. Germline V gene sequence: CDR1 SGHVS, CDR2 FNYEAQ. The CDR3 here is CASSPRYPRDRQETQYL. Here the CDR3 DNA reads TGTGCCAGCAGCCCTCGTTACCCACGGGACAGGCAAGAGACCCAGTACTTA.

This clonotype was observed many times. V gene TRBV7-7 combines with J gene TRBJ1-6; D possibly corresponds to TRBD1 (6 bases). V was shortened by 5 bases and J by 0 bases, with 14 bases between the two germline ends. This CDR3 region has 17 residues. Germline CDR1 and CDR2: SSHAT and FNYEAQ (reference sequence). The CDR3 region has the DNA TGTGCCAGCAGCCCCGACAGGCGCTGCTCCTATAATTCACCCCTCCACTTT. This gives the protein CASSPDRRCSYNSPLHF.

This rearrangement joins TRBV27 to TRBJ2-1; D perhaps matches TRBD2 (5 bases). Germline V gene lookup returns CDR1 MNHEY and CDR2 SMNVEV (reference sequence). The CDR3 runs to 14 residues. Trimming stripped 2 bases from V and 7 bases from J, with 12 bases between. This chain's CDR3 is CASSLTSGLNEQFF. Written as DNA, the CDR3 is TGTGCCAGCAGTTTAACGAGCGGATTAAATGAGCAGTTCTTC.

This clonotype was counted between two and nine times. The V call is TRBV15, the J call TRBJ1-1; 9 bases are shared with TRBD1. With V trimmed by 4 bases and J by 5 bases, 5 bases remained unmatched. Germline-derived CDR1 and CDR2 are LNHNV and YYDKDF (reference sequence). The CDR3 length is 14 residues. The CDR3, as DNA: TGTGCCACCAGCAAACGGGACAGGGAGACTGAAGCTTTCTTT. Protein: CATSKRDRETEAFF.

The CDR3 coding sequence is TGTGCCAGCAGCTTGGTTCTAGACCCAGATACGCAGTATTTT. This sequence encodes CASSLVLDPDTQYF. The V gene is TRBV5-5, the J gene TRBJ2-3; no definite D call. CDR3 length: 14 amino acids. V gave up 0 bases and J gave up 4 bases, with 9 bases separating them. From germline, CDR1 is SGHKS and CDR2 YYEKEE (reference sequence).

Turning to this clonotype: With a much larger clone just one base away, this may be a read error. The rearrangement uses TRBV5-6 and TRBJ1-1; D is undetermined. This CDR3 is built from 13 residues. The V gene lost 5 bases and the J gene lost 6 bases, with 14 bases spanning the gap. Germline V gene lookup returns CDR1 SGHDT and CDR2 YYEEEE. CDR3 DNA: TGTGCCAGCAGGGGAAGGTTGCACGCTGAAGCTTTCTTT. This translates into CASRGRLHAEAFF.

In this sample, this clonotype turned up a few times. The V call is TRBV10-3, the J call TRBJ2-7; D might be TRBD1 or TRBD2, each matching 5 bases. V lost 6 bases to trimming and J lost 5 bases, with 8 bases between them. The germline V gene has CDR1 ENHRY and CDR2 SYGVKD. The CDR3 length is 11 residues. CDR3: CAIRWDHEQYF. The CDR3 DNA reads TGTGCCATCAGGTGGGACCACGAGCAGTACTTC.

At least ten counts were recorded for this clonotype. V usage is TRBV12-5 and J usage is TRBJ1-1, with D perhaps TRBD1 (5 bases). Germline V gene sequence: CDR1 LGHNT, CDR2 FRNRAP. Trimming took 6 bases from V and 7 from J, leaving 15 bases between them. This CDR3 comprises 13 residues. CDR3 in amino acids: CASGLGGRVEAFF. The CDR3 DNA reads as TGTGCTAGTGGCCTGGGGGGGAGGGTTGAAGCTTTCTTT.

The chain carries TRBV7-9 and TRBJ2-5; 8 bases align to TRBD1. The length of the CDR3 is 17 residues. CDR1 and CDR2 (germline): SEHNR, FQNEAQ (reference sequence). V dropped 1 base and J dropped 4; count of bases not matched to a gene: 11. CDR3 amino acids: CASSLGLRQGASETQYF. The DNA of the CDR3 is TGTGCCAGCAGCTTAGGTCTAAGGCAGGGGGCATCAGAGACCCAGTACTTC.

This clonotype has at least ten counts. The chain is built from TRBV7-3 and TRBJ2-7; 9 positions match TRBD2. J was trimmed by 4 bases and V by 5 bases; bases with no gene match: 9. CDR1 and CDR2 from the germline V gene are SGHTA and FQGTGA. This CDR3 is built from 15 residues. CDR3: CASSELPGLAYEQYF. The CDR3 bases are TGTGCCAGCAGCGAGCTCCCGGGACTAGCTTACGAGCAGTACTTC.

The rearrangement joins TRBV27 to TRBJ2-1; no clear D. CDR1 MNHEY and CDR2 SMNVEV come from the germline V gene (reference sequence). This CDR3 has 15 residues. The V end was cut by 5 bases, the J end by 0 bases, with 11 bases between. CDR3 loop: CASSALRASYNEQFF. The CDR3 DNA reads TGTGCCAGCAGTGCCCTTAGAGCCTCCTACAATGAGCAGTTCTTC.

This clonotype was observed many times. This chain joins TRBV7-9 and TRBJ2-5, with TRBD2 identical over 7 bases. Germline V CDR1 and CDR2: SEHNR, FQNEAQ (reference sequence). The CDR3 runs 17 residues. Germline trimming cut 7 bases from V and 5 bases from J; bases unmatched to any gene: 19. In DNA, the CDR3 is TGTGCCAGCACCTCGGACGTACTAGCGCGAGATAGGGAGACCCAGTACTTC. Translated: CASTSDVLARDRETQYF.

Remarks on this clonotype: This CDR3 fails to terminate in the conserved phenylalanine or tryptophan, so it likely reflects a read error. This sequence joins TRBV11-2 and TRBJ2-7, with 9 bases that match TRBD2. Per germline, CDR1 SGHAT and CDR2 FQNNGV. The CDR3 is 14 amino acids. J was trimmed by 2 bases and V by 5 bases; bases with no gene match: 4. The CDR3 here is CASSISGGAYEQYL. In DNA, the CDR3 is TGTGCCAGCAGCATTAGCGGGGGCGCCTACGAGCAGTACTTA.

This clonotype was seen a handful of times. The V call is TRBV20-1, the J call TRBJ2-1; D perhaps matches TRBD2 (5 bases). The ends were cut back, 5 bases at V and 3 bases at J, with 11 bases in the middle. This CDR3 comprises 13 residues. CDR1 and CDR2 from the germline V gene are DFQATT and SNEGSKA (reference sequence). The CDR3 DNA follows: TGCAGTGCTGCCAGCGGAGTCTACAATGAGCAGTTCTTC. It is translated as CSAASGVYNEQFF.

V usage is TRBV11-2 and J usage is TRBJ2-1; tentatively, D is TRBD1 (6 bases). Germline CDR1 is SGHAT and CDR2 is FQNNGV. The V end was cut by 0 bases, the J end by 14 bases, with 20 bases between. CDR3 size: 15 residues. Here the CDR3 DNA reads TGTGCCAGCAGCTTAGATTGGCGGACAGCCCCAAGGGAGTTCTTC. This gives the protein CASSLDWRTAPREFF.

There are a few counts of this clonotype. It is likely a read error, because the conserved phenylalanine at the end of the CDR3 is missing. The chain recombines TRBV6-1 with TRBJ2-1; D gene ambiguous. Germline V gene data show CDR1 as MNHNS and CDR2 as SASEGT. Deletions cut 4 bases from V and 5 bases from J, with 18 bases between. The CDR3 length is 16 residues. CDR3 loop: CASSAFASSPDNEQFL. The DNA of the CDR3 is TGTGCCAGCAGTGCCTTTGCGAGTAGCCCGGACAATGAGCAGTTCTTA.

The V gene is TRBV10-3, the J gene TRBJ1-1, with D possibly matching TRBD1 (6 bases). Germline loops: CDR1 ENHRY, CDR2 SYGVKD. The length of the CDR3 is 14 residues. Trimming took off 7 bases at V and 3 bases at J, with 15 bases between the two ends. The CDR3 loop is CAINSARGYTEAFF. Written as DNA, the CDR3 is TGTGCCATCAATTCGGCCAGGGGATACACTGAAGCTTTCTTT.

The table lists this clonotype with a few counts. The rearrangement links TRBV24-1 to TRBJ2-3, with 11 nucleotides matching TRBD2. V trimming: 4 bases; J trimming: 3 bases; junction bases outside the gene matches: 8. The CDR3 is 17 residues long. Germline loops: CDR1 KGHDR, CDR2 SFDVKD. The CDR3 protein is CATSDSLTSGGTDTQYF. In DNA form, the CDR3 reads TGTGCCACCAGTGACTCTCTAACTAGCGGGGGAACAGATACGCAGTATTTT.

This clonotype was observed many times. This chain links TRBV6-1 with TRBJ1-4; 8 bases map to TRBD1. Germline CDR1 and CDR2: MNHNS and SASEGT. V was pared by 5 bases and J by 6 bases, with 17 bases of the junction left unmatched. This CDR3 comprises 18 residues. The CDR3 loop is CASSPRGTGLGLHEKLFF. DNA for the CDR3: TGTGCCAGCAGTCCCCGGGGGACAGGCCTGGGACTACATGAAAAACTGTTTTTT.

In the case of this clonotype: This could be a read error, since a much larger clone is one nucleotide away. CDR3 sequence (DNA): TGTGTCAGCAGTGAGTGGGGTTGGGACACCTGGGCTGAAGCTTTCTTT. Protein: CVSSEWGWDTWAEAFF. The J gene is TRBJ1-1, the V gene TRBV6-1; TRBD1 might be the D (6 bases). The CDR3 length is 16 residues. The germline V gene encodes CDR1 MNHNS and CDR2 SASEGT.

The chain employs TRBV20-1 and TRBJ1-2; D gene unclear. CDR3 length: 9 residues. Germline lookup yields CDR1 DFQATT and CDR2 SNEGSKA (reference sequence). The CDR3 region is CSPDLGYTF. In DNA form, the CDR3 reads TGCAGCCCTGATCTCGGCTACACCTTC.